Below are 27 T cell receptor beta chains sequenced from a single sample in a study of human T cells and chemical hapten exposure. A single record per CDR3 protein comes from TCRdb applying MiXCR to the RACE reads. The top ten clones hold 1.4% of a sample with 70,000 or so distinct CDR3 sequences, over 8.5% of them seen once. The time point was: patch test 3, about 24 weeks after DPC sensitization. Indicated treatment: therapeutic diphenylcyclopropenone sensitization with weekly scalp DPC. This sample comprised whole blood, obtained in connection with sensitization to the hapten diphenylcyclopropenone (DPC). Receptors were obtained from a woman in her 50s with alopecia areata. Some clones in this sample may be carry-over from other donors' samples.

With respect to this clonotype: This could be a read error, since a much larger clone is one nucleotide away. CDR3 sequence (DNA): TGCAGCGTTGCGTTGGCTAGCGGAATCAAGACCCAGTACTTC. Its translation: CSVALASGIKTQYF. This chain joins TRBV29-1 and TRBJ2-5; 7 bases line up with TRBD2. Germline V lookup: CDR1 SQVTM, CDR2 ANQGSEA. V shed 4 bases, J shed 6 bases, and the junction held 11 bases outside the gene matches. This CDR3 spans 14 amino acids.

This clonotype was seen at least ten times. This chain joins TRBV3-1 and TRBJ1-5, with 7 bases matching TRBD1. This CDR3 spans 15 amino acids. V lost 1 base and J lost 6; bases outside the gene matches: 6. Germline loops: CDR1 LGHDT, CDR2 YNNKEL (reference sequence). The DNA of the CDR3 is TGTGCCAGCAGCCAAGGCATACAGGGGTCTCAGCCCCAGCATTTT. As protein: CASSQGIQGSQPQHF.

This clonotype was found a few times. V usage is TRBV2 and J usage is TRBJ2-5, with unresolved D. Germline CDR1 and CDR2: SNHLY and FYNNEI. Trimming removed 8 bases from V and 5 bases from J, with 9 bases in between. This CDR3 region has 11 residues. The CDR3 bases are TGTGCCAGCGGGCCATTCGAGACCCAGTACTTC. Translated: CASGPFETQYF.

CDR3 protein: CASSSVTGANQPQHF. The CDR3 region has the DNA TGTGCCAGCAGTTCTGTAACAGGGGCTAATCAGCCCCAGCATTTT. The rearrangement uses TRBV27 and TRBJ1-5; 7 nucleotides align to TRBD1. This CDR3 is built from 15 residues. V lost 4 bases and J lost 4; bases outside the gene matches: 7. Germline values: CDR1 MNHEY, CDR2 SMNVEV (reference sequence).

This sequence joins TRBV28 and TRBJ1-4, with 9 nucleotides matching TRBD1. In germline, CDR1 is MDHEN, CDR2 SYDVKM. Losses at the gene ends were 4 bases for V and 8 bases for J; bases not matched to a gene: 8. There are 15 residues in the CDR3. The CDR3 DNA sequence: TGTGCCAGCAGTTGGGGACAGGGAAGAGAGGAAAAACTGTTTTTT. Translation: CASSWGQGREEKLFF. Supplemented by reference TRBV28 and TRBJ1-4, the full variable domain reads DVKVTQSSRYLVKRTGEKVFLECVQDMDHENMFWYRQDPGLGLRLIYFSYDVKMKEKGDIPEGYSVSREKKERFSLILESASTNQTSMYLCASSWGQGREEKLFFGSGTQLSVL.

The chain carries TRBV27 and TRBJ2-7, with 11 bases that match TRBD1. Germline loops: CDR1 MNHEY, CDR2 SMNVEV (reference sequence). The V gene end was trimmed by 9 bases and the J gene end by 3 bases; junction bases not matched to a gene: 10. CDR3 length equals 15 residues. CDR3 DNA: TGTGCCAGTTGGGGGGGGACAGGGGGATACTACGAGCAGTACTTC. It is translated as CASWGGTGGYYEQYF.

This clonotype was recorded at least ten times. The chain joins TRBV14 to TRBJ2-1, with TRBD1 identical over 7 bases. The V segment lost 4 bases and the J segment 8 bases; nucleotides outside the gene matches: 14. The CDR3 is 16 amino acids. Germline CDR1 SGHDN, CDR2 FVKESK. The CDR3 protein is CASSRMGNTGVHEQFF. The CDR3 bases are TGTGCCAGCAGCCGGATGGGGAACACAGGGGTACATGAGCAGTTCTTC. The variable domain in full, completed from reference TRBV14 and TRBJ2-1, reads EAGVTQFPSHSVIEKGQTVTLRCDPISGHDNLYWYRRVMGKEIKFLLHFVKESKQDESGMPNNRFLAERTGGTYSTLKVQPAELEDSGVYFCASSRMGNTGVHEQFFGPGTRLTVL.

The chain employs TRBV5-1 and TRBJ2-2; 7 bases line up with TRBD1. V shed 4 bases and J 3 bases; nucleotides not matched to a gene: 6. Germline lookup yields CDR1 SGHRS and CDR2 YFSETQ. The CDR3 covers 15 residues. The CDR3 region is CASSAQGVDTGELFF. The CDR3 DNA is TGCGCCAGCAGCGCGCAGGGGGTTGACACCGGGGAGCTGTTTTTT.

The table lists this clonotype with a few counts. The rearrangement uses TRBV29-1 and TRBJ2-3; 9 bases fit TRBD1. This CDR3 has 13 residues. Looked up from germline, CDR1 is SQVTM and CDR2 is ANQGSEA. V shed 7 bases, J shed 2 bases, and the junction held 4 bases outside the gene matches. CDR3 amino acids: CSGRTGVTDTQYF. CDR3 in DNA: TGCAGCGGTAGGACAGGGGTCACAGATACGCAGTATTTT.

This clonotype was recorded many times. This sequence joins TRBV4-3 and TRBJ2-3, with D perhaps assigned TRBD1 or TRBD2 (6 bases each). Germline V gene sequence: CDR1 LGHNA, CDR2 YSLEER. This CDR3 has 16 amino acids. V gave up 0 bases and J gave up 2 bases, with 12 bases separating them. The CDR3 region has the DNA TGCGCCAGCAGCCAAGATCCGGGGGCCTTCACAGATACGCAGTATTTT. Translated, it gives CASSQDPGAFTDTQYF.

The gene calls are TRBV27 and TRBJ2-1; 10 nucleotides line up with TRBD2. Germline trimming cut 5 bases from V and 8 bases from J; bases unmatched to any gene: 12. Per germline, CDR1 MNHEY and CDR2 SMNVEV (reference sequence). The CDR3 loop spans 16 amino acids. The CDR3 nucleotides read TGTGCCAGCAGTATGAGCGGGGGGGCCAGTTGGTATGAGCAGTTCTTC. As protein: CASSMSGGASWYEQFF.

This chain connects TRBV10-3 to TRBJ2-2; D not certain. The CDR3 totals 13 residues. The V gene's germline CDR1 is ENHRY and CDR2 SYGVKD. V gave up 3 bases and J gave up 5 bases, with 7 bases separating them. This chain's CDR3 is CAISEVLTGELFF. The CDR3 bases are TGTGCCATCAGTGAAGTCCTAACCGGGGAGCTGTTTTTT.

V gene TRBV19 combines with J gene TRBJ1-2, with D possibly matching TRBD1 (5 bases). Trimming pared 3 bases from V and 7 bases from J, leaving 27 bases between. The CDR3 sequence is 18 residues long. The germline V gene has CDR1 LNHDA and CDR2 SQIVND (reference sequence). The CDR3 loop is CASSIPLGGGRESGGYTF. DNA for the CDR3: TGTGCCAGTAGTATCCCCCTTGGGGGGGGACGTGAGAGCGGTGGCTACACCTTC.

The V gene is TRBV4-2, the J gene TRBJ2-1; 8 positions match TRBD2. Germline CDR1 and CDR2: LGHNA and YNFKEQ. The CDR3 spans 16 residues. J gave up 8 bases and V 4 bases, and 13 bases lay outside the gene matches. CDR3 nucleotide sequence: TGTGCCAGCAGCCCCCTCCCAGCGGGGGTTCGGGATGAGCAGTTCTTC. Translated: CASSPLPAGVRDEQFF.

This clonotype was recorded at least ten times. The V and J genes are TRBV5-1 and TRBJ2-3, with D perhaps matching TRBD1 or TRBD2 (5 bases each). V was cut by 3 bases and J by 4 bases, with 15 bases left in between. Germline-derived CDR1 and CDR2 are SGHRS and YFSETQ. This CDR3 has 15 residues. CDR3 residues: CASSSGARGPDTQYF. In DNA, the CDR3 is TGCGCCAGCAGCTCCGGGGCCCGAGGCCCAGATACGCAGTATTTT.

This clonotype was detected many times. The V call is TRBV21-1, the J call TRBJ2-3; no check of the table's D call, TRBD1, against the DNA was made. TRBV21-1 is a pseudogene locus. The CDR3 covers 16 residues. The CDR3 DNA follows: TGTGCCAGCAGCAAACCCACAGGGAACCTCACAGATACGCAGTATTTT. Translated, it gives CASSKPTGNLTDTQYF.

This clonotype was detected only a few times. The J gene is TRBJ2-2, the V gene TRBV20-1; the D gene is possibly TRBD1 (6 bases). The CDR3 has 17 residues. Trimming stripped 0 bases from V and 4 bases from J, with 18 bases between. Germline V gene lookup returns CDR1 DFQATT and CDR2 SNEGSKA (reference sequence). This chain's CDR3 is CSARDTGPYGGTGELFF. CDR3 bases: TGCAGTGCTAGAGATACAGGGCCCTATGGGGGCACCGGGGAGCTGTTTTTT.

The chain employs TRBV6-1 and TRBJ2-3, with D perhaps matching TRBD1 (5 bases). V shed 4 bases and J shed 4 bases, with 15 bases lying between them. The CDR3 length is 15 residues. Germline CDR1 MNHNS, CDR2 SASEGT. CDR3 sequence: CASSVRALSSDTQYF. In DNA, the CDR3 is TGTGCCAGCAGTGTCAGGGCTCTGAGCTCAGATACGCAGTATTTT.

The V gene is TRBV28, the J gene TRBJ2-7; D perhaps matches TRBD2 (6 bases). Germline CDR1 reads MDHEN; CDR2 reads SYDVKM. The CDR3 covers 14 residues. Trimming removed 7 bases from V and 2 bases from J, with 15 bases in between. The CDR3 loop reads CASTGSSAAYEQYF. For the CDR3, the DNA is TGTGCCAGCACGGGTTCTAGCGCGGCCTACGAGCAGTACTTC. Complete variable domain (other parts from reference TRBV28 and TRBJ2-7): DVKVTQSSRYLVKRTGEKVFLECVQDMDHENMFWYRQDPGLGLRLIYFSYDVKMKEKGDIPEGYSVSREKKERFSLILESASTNQTSMYLCASTGSSAAYEQYFGPGTRLTVT.

This rearrangement joins TRBV6-4 to TRBJ2-3; perhaps TRBD1 as D (5 bases). Per the germline V gene, CDR1 is MRHNA and CDR2 is SNTAGT. V lost 7 bases, J lost 5 bases, and 10 bases lay in between. CDR3 size: 12 residues. This CDR3 is CASIPQGDTQYF. In DNA form, the CDR3 reads TGTGCCAGCATTCCCCAGGGAGATACGCAGTATTTT.

The CDR3: CAWRGTANQPQHF. The CDR3, as DNA: TGTGCCTGGCGGGGGACAGCAAATCAGCCCCAGCATTTT. The chain couples TRBV30 to TRBJ1-5, with TRBD1 matching 7 bases. The J segment lost 4 bases and the V segment lost 5 bases, leaving 5 bases of the junction unmatched. The CDR3 has 13 residues. Germline V gene lookup returns CDR1 GTSNPN and CDR2 SVGIG (reference sequence).

This clonotype showed up many times. The chain carries TRBV7-2 and TRBJ2-1; no clear D gene. Trimming shortened V by 5 bases and J by 5 bases, and 10 bases separated the two germline ends. This CDR3 comprises 13 residues. CDR1 SGHTA and CDR2 FQGNSA come from the germline V gene. CDR3 sequence (DNA): TGTGCCAGCAGCCCGTGGTTGAACAATGAGCAGTTCTTC. Amino acid sequence: CASSPWLNNEQFF.

This clonotype was counted many times. CDR3: CASSQEWISQTYNEQFF. The CDR3, as DNA: TGCGCCAGCAGCCAAGAGTGGATTAGTCAAACCTACAATGAGCAGTTCTTC. This chain connects TRBV4-3 to TRBJ2-1; D is unclear. This CDR3 contains 17 residues. The germline V gene has CDR1 LGHNA and CDR2 YSLEER. V lost 0 bases and J lost 2, with 14 bases in between.

This clonotype was seen only a few times. The V gene is TRBV29-1, the J gene TRBJ2-3, with 16 bases lining up with TRBD2. The germline gives CDR1 SQVTM, CDR2 ANQGSEA. Germline trimming cut 4 bases from V and 3 bases from J; bases unmatched to any gene: 4. This CDR3 comprises 16 residues. The CDR3 DNA reads TGCAGCGTTGTGGGGACTAGCGGGGGGGCAACAGATACGCAGTATTTT. Protein: CSVVGTSGGATDTQYF.

The rearrangement uses TRBV2 and TRBJ2-2; D call uncertain. Per the germline V gene, CDR1 is SNHLY and CDR2 is FYNNEI. The CDR3 length is 13 residues. Trimming removed 8 bases at V and 2 bases at J, with 9 bases between. In DNA form, the CDR3 reads TGTGCCAGCCGCGGAACTAACACCGGGGAGCTGTTTTTT. It specifies CASRGTNTGELFF.

This clonotype was detected ten times or more. This CDR3 reads CASRHMAGRTEAFF. The DNA for the CDR3 is TGTGCCAGCAGACACATGGCAGGGAGGACTGAAGCTTTCTTT. The V gene is TRBV3-1, the J gene TRBJ1-1, with D possibly TRBD1 on 5 matching bases. V was clipped by 6 bases and J by 5 bases, with 16 bases between them. This CDR3 contains 14 residues. CDR1 is LGHDT and CDR2 is YNNKEL in the germline V gene (reference sequence).

Regarding this clonotype: With a much larger clone just one base away, this may be a read error. The chain couples TRBV7-9 to TRBJ2-1; D may match TRBD1 or TRBD2 (5 bases each). V dropped 3 bases and J dropped 4 bases, with 13 bases sitting between them. Per the germline V gene, CDR1 is SEHNR and CDR2 is FQNEAQ (reference sequence). The CDR3 sequence is 15 residues long. CDR3 in amino acids: CASSLVEGPYNEQFF. CDR3 sequence (DNA): TGTGCCAGCAGCTTGGTAGAGGGACCTTACAATGAGCAGTTCTTC.